This TCR beta chain was sequenced for a study of blood T cell repertoires in COVID-19. The protocol was immunoSEQ multiplex PCR, while the TCRdb copy is restricted to in-frame clones and leaves out a portion. The sample carries over 250,000 clones, approximately 88% recorded once. The receptor comes from a woman in her 70s with COVID-19, enrolled during active disease. The sample consisted of peripheral blood.

CDR3 residues: CASSQVGGTGGYTF. In DNA, the CDR3 is TGCGCCAGCAGCCAAGTAGGAGGGACTGGGGGCTACACCTTC. J is TRBJ1-2 and V is TRBV4-1, with D tentatively TRBD1 (5 bases). CDR1 and CDR2 from the germline V gene are MGHRA and YSYEKL. CDR3 length equals 14 residues. Trimming stripped 1 base from V and 8 bases from J, with 14 bases between.